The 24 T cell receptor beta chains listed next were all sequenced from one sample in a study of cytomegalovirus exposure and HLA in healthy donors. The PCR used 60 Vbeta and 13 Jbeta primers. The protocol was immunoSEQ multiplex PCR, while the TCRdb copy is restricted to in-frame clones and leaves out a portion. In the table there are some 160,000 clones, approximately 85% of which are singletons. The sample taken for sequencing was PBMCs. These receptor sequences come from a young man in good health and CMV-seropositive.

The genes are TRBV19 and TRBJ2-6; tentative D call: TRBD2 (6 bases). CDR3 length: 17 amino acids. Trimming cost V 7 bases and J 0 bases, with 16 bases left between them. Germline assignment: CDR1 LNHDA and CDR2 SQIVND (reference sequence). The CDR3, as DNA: TGTGCCAGTACCTCATGGCAGGGAGGCTCTGGGGCCAACGTCCTGACTTTC. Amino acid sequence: CASTSWQGGSGANVLTF.

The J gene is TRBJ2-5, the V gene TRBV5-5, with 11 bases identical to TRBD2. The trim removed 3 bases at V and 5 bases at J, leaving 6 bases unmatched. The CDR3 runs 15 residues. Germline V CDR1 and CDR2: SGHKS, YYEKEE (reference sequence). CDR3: CASSYATSGSETQYF. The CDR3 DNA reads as TGTGCCAGCAGCTACGCCACTAGCGGGAGCGAGACCCAGTACTTC.

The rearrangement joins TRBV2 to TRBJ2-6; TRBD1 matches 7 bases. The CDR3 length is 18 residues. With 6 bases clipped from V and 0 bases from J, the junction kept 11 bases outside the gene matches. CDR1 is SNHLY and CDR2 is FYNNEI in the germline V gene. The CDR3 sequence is CASSRRGTATSGANVLTF. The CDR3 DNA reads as TGTGCCAGCAGCCGAAGAGGGACAGCTACCTCTGGGGCCAACGTCCTGACTTTC.

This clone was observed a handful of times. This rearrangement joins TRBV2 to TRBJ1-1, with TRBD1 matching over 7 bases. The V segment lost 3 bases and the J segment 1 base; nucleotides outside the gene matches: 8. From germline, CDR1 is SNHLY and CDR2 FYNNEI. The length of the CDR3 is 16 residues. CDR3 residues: CASSERVGQENTEAFF. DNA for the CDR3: TGTGCCAGCAGTGAGCGGGTCGGACAGGAGAACACTGAAGCTTTCTTT.

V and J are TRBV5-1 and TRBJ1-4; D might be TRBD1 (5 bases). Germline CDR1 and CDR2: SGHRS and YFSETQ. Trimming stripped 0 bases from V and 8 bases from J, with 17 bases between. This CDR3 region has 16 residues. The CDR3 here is CASSLAPGGAGEKLFF. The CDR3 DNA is TGCGCCAGCAGCTTGGCCCCGGGAGGGGCAGGGGAAAAACTGTTTTTT.

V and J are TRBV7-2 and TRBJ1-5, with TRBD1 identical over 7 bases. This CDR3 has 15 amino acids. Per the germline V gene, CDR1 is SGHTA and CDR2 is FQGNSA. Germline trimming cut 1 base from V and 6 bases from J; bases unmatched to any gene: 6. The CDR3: CASSLGTGWAQPQHF. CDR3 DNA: TGTGCCAGCAGCTTAGGGACAGGTTGGGCTCAGCCCCAGCATTTT.

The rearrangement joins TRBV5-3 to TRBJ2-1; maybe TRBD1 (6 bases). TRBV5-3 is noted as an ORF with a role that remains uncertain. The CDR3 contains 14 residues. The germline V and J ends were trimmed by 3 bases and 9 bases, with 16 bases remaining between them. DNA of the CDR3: TGTGCCAGAAGCTCCTTAAAGGACAGACTTGAGCAGTTCTTC. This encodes CARSSLKDRLEQFF.

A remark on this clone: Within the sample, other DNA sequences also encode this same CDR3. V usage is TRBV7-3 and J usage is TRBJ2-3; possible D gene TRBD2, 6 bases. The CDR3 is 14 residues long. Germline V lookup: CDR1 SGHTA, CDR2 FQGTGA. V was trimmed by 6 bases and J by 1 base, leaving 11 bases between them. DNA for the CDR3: TGTGCCAGCAGAGCGGGCCTTGGCACAGATACGCAGTATTTT. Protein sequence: CASRAGLGTDTQYF.

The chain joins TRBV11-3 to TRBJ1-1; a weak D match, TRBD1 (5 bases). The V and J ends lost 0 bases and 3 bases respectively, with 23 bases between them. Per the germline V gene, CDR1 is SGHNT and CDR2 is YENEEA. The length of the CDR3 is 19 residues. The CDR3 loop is CASSLEGKWGGQRDTEAFF. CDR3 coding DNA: TGTGCCAGCAGCTTAGAGGGGAAGTGGGGGGGTCAAAGGGACACTGAAGCTTTCTTT.

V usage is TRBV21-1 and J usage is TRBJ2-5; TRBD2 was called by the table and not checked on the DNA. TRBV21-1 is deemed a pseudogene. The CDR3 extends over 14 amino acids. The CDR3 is CASHPAGWTETQYF. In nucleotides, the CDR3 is TGTGCCAGCCACCCCGCGGGGTGGACGGAGACCCAGTACTTC.

The CDR3 sequence: CASSYSRTSSSYNEQFF. The CDR3 coding sequence is TGTGCCAGCAGTTACTCTCGGACTTCCAGCTCCTACAATGAGCAGTTCTTC. V and J are TRBV27 and TRBJ2-1; the D gene is possibly TRBD2 (5 bases). Trimming removed 4 bases from V and 0 bases from J, with 16 bases in between. Germline loops: CDR1 MNHEY, CDR2 SMNVEV (reference sequence). The CDR3 has 17 amino acids.

The CDR3 loop is CASSDSQGQGYFGYTF. In DNA, the CDR3 is TGTGCCAGCAGTGACTCTCAGGGACAGGGATATTTCGGCTACACCTTC. J is TRBJ1-2 and V is TRBV6-4; 9 nucleotides agree with TRBD1. The V and J ends lost 0 bases and 8 bases, in that order; junction bases with no gene match: 10. This CDR3 has 16 residues. The V gene's germline CDR1 is MRHNA and CDR2 SNTAGT.

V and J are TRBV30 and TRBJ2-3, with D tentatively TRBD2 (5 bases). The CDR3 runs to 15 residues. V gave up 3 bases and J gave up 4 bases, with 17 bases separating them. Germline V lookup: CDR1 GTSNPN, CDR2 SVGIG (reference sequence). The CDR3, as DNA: TGTGCCTGGAGAGGAAGCTGGGGAGAGGCAGATACGCAGTATTTT. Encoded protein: CAWRGSWGEADTQYF.

The CDR3 coding sequence is TGTGCCAGCAGCTTGGCCGGCAGGAGGGATACGCAGTATTTT. As protein: CASSLAGRRDTQYF. The rearrangement joins TRBV5-4 to TRBJ2-3; D possibly corresponds to TRBD2 (5 bases). The CDR3 sequence is 14 residues long. The germline V and J ends were trimmed by 0 bases and 6 bases, with 11 bases remaining between them. Germline V lookup: CDR1 SGHNT, CDR2 YYREEE (reference sequence).

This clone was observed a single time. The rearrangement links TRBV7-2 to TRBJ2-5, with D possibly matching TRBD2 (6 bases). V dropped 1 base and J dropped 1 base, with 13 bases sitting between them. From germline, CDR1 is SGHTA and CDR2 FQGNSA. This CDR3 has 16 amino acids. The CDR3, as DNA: TGTGCCAGCAGCTTAGGGCCCGAGGGAGGCCAAGAGACCCAGTACTTC. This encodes CASSLGPEGGQETQYF.

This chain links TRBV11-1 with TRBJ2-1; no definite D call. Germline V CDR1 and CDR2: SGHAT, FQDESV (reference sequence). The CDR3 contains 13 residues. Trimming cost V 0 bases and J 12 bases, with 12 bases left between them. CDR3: CASSLATRQRQFF. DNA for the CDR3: TGTGCCAGCAGCTTAGCGACGAGGCAGCGGCAGTTCTTC.

The CDR3 protein is CASSLGGRASGNEQFF. For the CDR3, the DNA is TGTGCCAGCAGCTTAGGCGGCAGGGCCTCGGGCAATGAGCAGTTCTTC. J is TRBJ2-1 and V is TRBV7-2; tentatively, D is TRBD1 (5 bases). The length of the CDR3 is 16 residues. The germline V and J ends were trimmed by 1 base and 6 bases, with 16 bases remaining between them. The V gene's germline CDR1 is SGHTA and CDR2 FQGNSA.

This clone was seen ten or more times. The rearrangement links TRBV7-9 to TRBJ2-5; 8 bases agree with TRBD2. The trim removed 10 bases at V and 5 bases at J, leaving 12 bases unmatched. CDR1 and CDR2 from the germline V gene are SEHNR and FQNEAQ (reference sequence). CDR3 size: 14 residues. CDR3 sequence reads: CATGSGSLWETQYF. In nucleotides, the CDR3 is TGTGCCACTGGGAGCGGGAGCCTATGGGAGACCCAGTACTTC.

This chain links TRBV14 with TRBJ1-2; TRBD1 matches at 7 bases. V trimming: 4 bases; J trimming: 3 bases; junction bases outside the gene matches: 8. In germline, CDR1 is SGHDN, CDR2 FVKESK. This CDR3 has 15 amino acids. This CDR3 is CASSRGRQGHYGYTF. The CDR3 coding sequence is TGTGCCAGCAGCCGGGGGAGACAGGGACACTATGGCTACACCTTC.

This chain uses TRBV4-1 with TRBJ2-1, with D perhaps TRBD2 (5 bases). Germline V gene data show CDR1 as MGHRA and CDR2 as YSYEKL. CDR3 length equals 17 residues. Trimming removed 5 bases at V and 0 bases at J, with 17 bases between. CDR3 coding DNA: TGCGCCAGCAGCACCGGACCTCTAGCAAACTCCTACAATGAGCAGTTCTTC. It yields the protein CASSTGPLANSYNEQFF.

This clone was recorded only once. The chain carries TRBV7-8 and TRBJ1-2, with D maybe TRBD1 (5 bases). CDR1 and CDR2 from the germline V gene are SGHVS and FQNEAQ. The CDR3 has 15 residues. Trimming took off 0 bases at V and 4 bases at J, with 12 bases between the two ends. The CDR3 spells CASSLASGGVYGYTF. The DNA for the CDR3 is TGTGCCAGCAGCTTAGCCTCCGGGGGGGTCTATGGCTACACCTTC.

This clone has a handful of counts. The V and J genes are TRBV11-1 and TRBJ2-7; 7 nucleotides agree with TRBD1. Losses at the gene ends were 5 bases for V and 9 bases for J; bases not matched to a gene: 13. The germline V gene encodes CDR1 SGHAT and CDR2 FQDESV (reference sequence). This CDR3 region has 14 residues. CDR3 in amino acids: CASSPGAGGIGQYF. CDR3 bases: TGTGCCAGCAGCCCCGGGGCAGGGGGAATCGGGCAGTACTTC.

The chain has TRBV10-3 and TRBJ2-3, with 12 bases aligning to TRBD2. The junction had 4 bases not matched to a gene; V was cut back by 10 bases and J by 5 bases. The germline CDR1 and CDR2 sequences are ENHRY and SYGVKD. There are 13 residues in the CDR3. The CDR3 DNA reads TGTGCCACCCGACTAGCGGGAGAAGATACGCAGTATTTT. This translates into CATRLAGEDTQYF.

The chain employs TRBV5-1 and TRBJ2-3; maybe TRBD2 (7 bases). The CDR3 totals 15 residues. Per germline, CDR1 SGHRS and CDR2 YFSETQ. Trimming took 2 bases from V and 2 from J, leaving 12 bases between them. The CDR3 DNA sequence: TGCGCCAGCAGCTTCGGAGCGGGACACACAGATACGCAGTATTTT. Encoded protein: CASSFGAGHTDTQYF.